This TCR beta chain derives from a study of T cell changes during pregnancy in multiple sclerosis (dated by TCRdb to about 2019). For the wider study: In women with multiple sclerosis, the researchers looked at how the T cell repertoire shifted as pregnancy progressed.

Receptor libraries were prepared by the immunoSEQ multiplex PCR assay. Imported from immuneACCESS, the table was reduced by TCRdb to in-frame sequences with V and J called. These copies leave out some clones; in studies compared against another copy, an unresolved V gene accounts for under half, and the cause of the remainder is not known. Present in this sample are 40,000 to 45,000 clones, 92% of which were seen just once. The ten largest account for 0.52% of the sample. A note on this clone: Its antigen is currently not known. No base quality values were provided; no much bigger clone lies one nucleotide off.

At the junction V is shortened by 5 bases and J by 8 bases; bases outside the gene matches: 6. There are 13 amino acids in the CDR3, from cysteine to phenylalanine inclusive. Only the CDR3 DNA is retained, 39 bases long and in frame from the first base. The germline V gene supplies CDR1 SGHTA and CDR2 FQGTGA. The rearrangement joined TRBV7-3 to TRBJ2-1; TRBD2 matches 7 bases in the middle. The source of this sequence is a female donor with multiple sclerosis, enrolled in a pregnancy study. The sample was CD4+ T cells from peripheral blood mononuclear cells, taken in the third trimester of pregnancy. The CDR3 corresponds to CASSLGLNHEQFF. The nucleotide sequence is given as TGTGCCAGCAGCCTGGGACTAAACCATGAGCAGTTCTTC.